This T cell receptor (beta chain) was identified in a study of OX40 agonist ivuxolimab in advanced cancers. General observations from the study: The average count of expanded clones was higher among CD8+ T cells than among CD4+. Also present in some nonresponders was a low level of normalized T-cell clonal expansion.

Some clones are missing from TCRdb's copy, which holds only in-frame ones; the method was immunoSEQ multiplex PCR. The table shows some 74,000 clones, with about 85% occurring only once. In regard to this clone: Its antigen is still unknown.

The CDR3 contains 14 residues. J gave up 7 bases and V 2 bases, and 4 bases lay outside the gene matches. Looked up from germline, CDR1 is SGHRS and CDR2 is YFSETQ. The TCR sequence derives from an adult with an advanced solid tumor such as melanoma, head and neck, liver or kidney cancer. The sample consisted of CD4+ or CD8+ T cells sorted from blood, taken in a trial of the OX40 agonist ivuxolimab. The gene calls are TRBV5-1 and TRBJ2-2, with TRBD2 matching over 8 bases. CDR3 DNA sequence: TGCGCCAGCAGCTTTGGGACTAGTAGCGGGGAGCTGTTTTTT. Translated, it gives CASSFGTSSGELFF. The variable domain in full, completed from reference TRBV5-1 and TRBJ2-2, reads KAGVTQTPRYLIKTRGQQVTLSCSPISGHRSVSWYQQTPGQGLQFLFEYFSETQRNKGNFPGRFSGRQFSNSRSEMNVSTLELGDSALYLCASSFGTSSGELFFGEGSRLTVL.